The 18 T cell receptor beta chains below were found in one sample sequenced in a study of blood T cell repertoires in COVID-19. Some clones are missing from TCRdb's copy, which holds only in-frame ones; the method was immunoSEQ multiplex PCR. The sample has under 300,000 clones; approximately 83% are singletons. Sequencing was carried out using PBMCs or T cells enriched from blood (not recorded which). The origin of the receptors is a woman between 45 and 60 years old who had recovered from COVID-19.

The chain carries TRBV2 and TRBJ1-2; TRBD1 matches at 9 bases. The CDR3 covers 14 residues. In germline, CDR1 is SNHLY, CDR2 FYNNEI. V dropped 7 bases and J dropped 2; count of bases not matched to a gene: 5. This chain's CDR3 is CASIRTGENYGYTF. The CDR3, as DNA: TGTGCCAGCATTAGGACAGGGGAAAACTATGGCTACACCTTC.

The chain employs TRBV28 and TRBJ2-7, with unresolved D. Trimming shortened V by 3 bases and J by 4 bases, and 4 bases separated the two germline ends. The CDR3 is 11 amino acids. CDR1 and CDR2 (germline): MDHEN, SYDVKM. CDR3 region: CASSFGYEQYF. In DNA, the CDR3 is TGTGCCAGCAGTTTCGGGTACGAGCAGTACTTC.

V is TRBV2 and J is TRBJ1-4; the match to TRBD1 covers 8 bases. CDR3 length: 13 residues. Germline CDR1 and CDR2: SNHLY and FYNNEI. J lost 8 bases, V lost 4 bases, and 3 bases had no gene match. The CDR3 here is CASSGQGREKLFF. In nucleotides, the CDR3 is TGTGCCAGCAGTGGACAGGGGCGGGAAAAACTGTTTTTT.

CDR3 sequence: CASSRLVEQFF. The CDR3 DNA follows: TGTGCCAGCAGCCGACTAGTCGAGCAGTTCTTC. V is TRBV7-8 and J is TRBJ2-1; the D gene is possibly TRBD2 (6 bases). Germline V lookup: CDR1 SGHVS, CDR2 FQNEAQ. CDR3 length: 11 amino acids. The V and J ends lost 5 bases and 10 bases respectively, with 9 bases between them.

The chain employs TRBV6-1 and TRBJ1-1, with unresolved D. The CDR3 is made up of 14 amino acids. Germline-derived CDR1 and CDR2 are MNHNS and SASEGT. The ends were cut back, 2 bases at V and 5 bases at J, with 12 bases in the middle. CDR3 loop: CASSELGSGTEAFF. CDR3 nucleotides: TGTGCCAGCAGTGAATTAGGGAGTGGAACTGAAGCTTTCTTT.

This sequence joins TRBV29-1 and TRBJ1-3, with a tentative D call TRBD1 (5 bases). This CDR3 spans 13 amino acids. V dropped 0 bases and J dropped 4 bases, with 7 bases sitting between them. Per germline, CDR1 SQVTM and CDR2 ANQGSEA. The CDR3 is CSVEEGQGNTIYF. The CDR3 DNA reads TGCAGCGTTGAAGAGGGGCAAGGAAACACCATATATTTT.

The chain uses TRBV18 and TRBJ1-5, with D possibly being TRBD1 (6 bases). The CDR3 is 13 amino acids. CDR1 is KGHSH and CDR2 is LQKENI in the germline V gene. V gave up 2 bases and J gave up 9 bases, with 11 bases separating them. Here the CDR3 DNA reads TGTGCCAGCTCACCAGGGGGCGAGACGCCCCAGCATTTT. Translated: CASSPGGETPQHF.

The V gene is TRBV7-2, the J gene TRBJ2-5; D is possibly TRBD1 (6 bases). The V end was cut by 0 bases, the J end by 6 bases, with 17 bases between. Germline CDR1 SGHTA, CDR2 FQGNSA. This CDR3 region has 16 residues. In DNA form, the CDR3 reads TGTGCCAGCAGCTTAGCGCTAGGACAGCCCCCCAAGACCCAGTACTTC. This translates into CASSLALGQPPKTQYF.

The V and J genes are TRBV7-9 and TRBJ1-4, with D tentatively TRBD1 (6 bases). Germline values: CDR1 SEHNR, CDR2 FQNEAQ (reference sequence). The CDR3 is 13 residues long. Trimming took 7 bases from V and 12 from J, leaving 18 bases between them. The DNA of the CDR3 is TGTGCCAGCACCCAGGTGGGGGCTCAGGAACTGTTTTTT. Translation: CASTQVGAQELFF.

The chain carries TRBV19 and TRBJ1-5, with D maybe TRBD1 (5 bases). The CDR3 totals 14 residues. Trimming left V 6 bases short and J 3 bases short, with 12 bases between. Looked up from germline, CDR1 is LNHDA and CDR2 is SQIVND (reference sequence). The CDR3 DNA follows: TGTGCCAGTAGACCTACAGGTCTCAATCAGCCCCAGCATTTT. Its translation: CASRPTGLNQPQHF. Complete variable domain (other parts from reference TRBV19 and TRBJ1-5): DGGITQSPKYLFRKEGQNVTLSCEQNLNHDAMYWYRQDPGQGLRLIYYSQIVNDFQKGDIAEGYSVSREKKESFPLTVTSAQKNPTAFYLCASRPTGLNQPQHFGDGTRLSIL.

The V call is TRBV28, the J call TRBJ1-2, with D perhaps TRBD1 (5 bases). CDR1 MDHEN and CDR2 SYDVKM come from the germline V gene. The CDR3 loop spans 17 amino acids. V was pared by 9 bases and J by 4 bases, with 27 bases between. CDR3 in DNA: TGTGCCAGTCTTGGGTCCAGGGCAGGCGGCCCCCTCTATGGCTACACCTTC. Translated: CASLGSRAGGPLYGYTF.

The chain combines TRBV4-1 with TRBJ1-1; 8 nucleotides agree with TRBD1. V was pared by 8 bases and J by 6 bases, with 8 bases of the junction left unmatched. The germline V gene encodes CDR1 MGHRA and CDR2 YSYEKL. CDR3 length: 13 amino acids. The CDR3 spells CASGEQGVAEAFF. The DNA of the CDR3 is TGCGCCAGCGGGGAACAGGGGGTTGCTGAAGCTTTCTTT.

The V and J genes are TRBV9 and TRBJ1-2; possibly TRBD1 for D (5 bases). The germline CDR1 and CDR2 sequences are SGDLS and YYNGEE. The CDR3 extends over 15 amino acids. Trimming pared 0 bases from V and 7 bases from J, leaving 16 bases between. Here the CDR3 reads CASSVVGLGSGGYTF. The CDR3 DNA reads TGTGCCAGCAGCGTAGTGGGGCTTGGTTCCGGTGGCTACACCTTC.

The rearrangement links TRBV28 to TRBJ2-1; 11 bases map to TRBD2. J gave up 8 bases and V 5 bases, and 14 bases lay outside the gene matches. Germline lookup yields CDR1 MDHEN and CDR2 SYDVKM. CDR3 length: 17 residues. For the CDR3, the DNA is TGTGCCAGCAGTACGCTCACACTAGCGGGAGCCATTTATGAGCAGTTCTTC. This sequence encodes CASSTLTLAGAIYEQFF.

The chain uses TRBV9 and TRBJ1-2; 8 bases map to TRBD1. V lost 2 bases to trimming and J lost 7 bases; unmatched junction nucleotides: 10. CDR3 length: 15 residues. CDR1 SGDLS and CDR2 YYNGEE come from the germline V gene. The CDR3 nucleotides are TGTGCCAGCAGCGTCCGAACAGGGGGAAGAATTGGCTACACCTTC. It specifies CASSVRTGGRIGYTF.

This clone came up once. CDR3 DNA sequence: TGTGCCAGCAGCTTATCCTCGACAGGGGGTGAAGATGGCTACACCTTC. Translating gives CASSLSSTGGEDGYTF. This chain connects TRBV7-3 to TRBJ1-2; TRBD1 agrees at 9 bases. The CDR3 is made up of 16 amino acids. Per germline, CDR1 SGHTA and CDR2 FQGTGA. Trimming cost V 2 bases and J 6 bases; bases outside gene matches: 10.

This clone was seen only once. J is TRBJ2-3 and V is TRBV3-1 (or the pseudogene TRBV3-2); tentatively, D is TRBD2 (5 bases). CDR3 size: 17 residues. V was cut by 0 bases and J by 2 bases, with 15 bases left in between. Looked up from germline, CDR1 is LGHDT and CDR2 is YNNKEL (reference sequence). CDR3 sequence reads: CASSQDVTPTITDTQYF. CDR3 coding DNA: TGTGCCAGCAGCCAAGATGTGACACCGACTATCACAGATACGCAGTATTTT.

The chain has TRBV5-5 and TRBJ1-5; 8 nucleotides align to TRBD1. This CDR3 has 15 residues. J was trimmed by 2 bases and V by 1 base; bases with no gene match: 2. Germline CDR1 reads SGHKS; CDR2 reads YYEKEE (reference sequence). The CDR3 spells CASSLTGGRNQPQHF. The CDR3 DNA is TGTGCCAGCAGCTTGACAGGGGGTCGCAATCAGCCCCAGCATTTT.